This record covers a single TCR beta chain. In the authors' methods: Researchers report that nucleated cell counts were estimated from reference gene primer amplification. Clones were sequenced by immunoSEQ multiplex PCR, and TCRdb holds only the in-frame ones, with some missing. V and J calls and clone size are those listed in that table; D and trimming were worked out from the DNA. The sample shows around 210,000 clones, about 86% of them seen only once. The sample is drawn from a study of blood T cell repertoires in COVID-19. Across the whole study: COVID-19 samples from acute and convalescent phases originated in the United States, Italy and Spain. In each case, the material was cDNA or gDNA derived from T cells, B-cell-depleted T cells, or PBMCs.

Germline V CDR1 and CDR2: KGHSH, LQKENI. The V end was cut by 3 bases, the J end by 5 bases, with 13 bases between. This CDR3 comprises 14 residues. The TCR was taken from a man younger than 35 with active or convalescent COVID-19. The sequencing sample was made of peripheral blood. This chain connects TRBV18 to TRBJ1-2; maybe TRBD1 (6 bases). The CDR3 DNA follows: TGTGCCAGCTCACCGATACCAGGGGAGTATGGCTACACCTTC. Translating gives CASSPIPGEYGYTF.